This T cell receptor beta chain was documented in a study of blood T cells in healthy people across ages. The CDR3 is 15 amino acids. The ends were cut back, 6 bases at V and 7 bases at J, with 18 bases in the middle. Sample-barcoded 5' priming and a J-beta primer mix drove a second PCR of roughly 7 to 11 cycles. One entry per CDR3 protein, called by TCRdb with MiXCR from the 5' RACE reads. Among 1.5 million to 2 million distinct CDR3 sequences, 28% were seen once, and the ten largest hold 7% to 9%. The chain couples TRBV12-3 or TRBV12-4 to TRBJ2-2; D unclear. This TCR was recovered from a woman aged 25 to 45 in good health. Sequenced: blood. The CDR3 protein is CASSSSPGPLGELFF. DNA for the CDR3: TGTGCCAGCAGCTCATCCCCCGGGCCGCTCGGGGAGCTGTTTTTT.